The sequence of this T cell receptor (beta chain) was determined in a study of beta chain features in type 1 diabetes. Study-level points and caveats: TCRB CDR3 length was moderately but significantly reduced in all four CD4+ subsets of Type 1 diabetes patients. A definitive answer on HLA type influencing TCRB rearrangement was not reached here. PCR might favor shorter templates, but any such skew would affect patients and controls equally. Individuals with type 1 diabetes displayed fewer insertions and more deletions at VDJ junctions. Cells with high TCR expression could be over-represented by cDNA sequencing.

V was shortened by 3 bases and J by 6 bases, with 14 bases between the two germline ends. The CDR3 sequence is 13 residues long. Germline CDR1 reads SQVTM; CDR2 reads ANQGSEA. In its sample, this clone was seen a few times. Its antigen is as yet unknown. Since all of the isolated RNA was reverse transcribed, expressed TCRB transcripts were what got sequenced. The data were produced by immunoSEQ multiplex PCR, yet TCRdb's version contains in-frame clones alone and is incomplete. Of approximately 730,000 clones listed, 13% are singletons. The chain uses TRBV29-1 and TRBJ1-1, with D perhaps TRBD1 (6 bases). The sample taken for sequencing was naive CD4+ T cells from blood. The sequence derives from a man in his late teens or twenties with type 1 diabetes. CDR3 nucleotide sequence: TGCAGCGTTGATATAGGGGGGAGGGCTGAAGCTTTCTTT. Translated: CSVDIGGRAEAFF.